A single sample is the source of the 21 T cell receptor beta chains below, sequenced in a study of T cells after yellow fever vaccination. Each CDR3 protein is one row after TCRdb ran MiXCR on the 5' RACE reads. The sample contains roughly 300,000 distinct CDR3 sequences, 8.1% of which appear only once. Sequencing used PBMCs, obtained about 41 days after the first yellow fever vaccination. These receptors were collected from a young man who received the YFV17D yellow fever vaccine.

Only a few counts were recorded for this clonotype. This rearrangement joins TRBV25-1 to TRBJ1-3; D is undetermined. Trimming pared 4 bases from V and 0 bases from J, leaving 7 bases between. CDR1 is MGHDK, CDR2 SYGVNS, per germline. CDR3 size: 14 residues. Here the CDR3 DNA reads TGTGCCAGCAGTGCTTCAACCTCTGGAAACACCATATATTTT. Encoded protein: CASSASTSGNTIYF.

This clonotype was seen a few times. The rearrangement links TRBV11-2 to TRBJ2-7, with D uncertain. Germline values: CDR1 SGHAT, CDR2 FQNNGV. V was pared by 1 base and J by 1 base, with 11 bases between. This CDR3 region has 15 residues. Here the CDR3 reads CASSLAATPSYEQYV. In nucleotides, the CDR3 is TGTGCCAGCAGCTTAGCCGCGACCCCGTCCTACGAGCAGTACGTC.

This clonotype was observed a few times. The chain carries TRBV5-5 and TRBJ1-5; D gene uncertain. Between the trimmed V and J ends, which lost 0 bases and 6 bases, there was a span of 7 bases. The CDR3 contains 13 residues. CDR1 is SGHKS, CDR2 YYEKEE, per germline (reference sequence). The CDR3 coding sequence is TGTGCCAGCAGCTTGGCCGCTGGTCAGCCCCAGCATTTT. Protein sequence: CASSLAAGQPQHF.

This clonotype was seen a handful of times. This chain joins TRBV5-4 and TRBJ2-2; D may be TRBD2 (6 bases). The CDR3 is 13 amino acids. The germline CDR1 and CDR2 sequences are SGHNT and YYREEE (reference sequence). The V gene lost 10 bases and the J gene lost 7 bases, with 17 bases spanning the gap. The CDR3 loop is CAGRGRNDGELFF. The CDR3 DNA follows: TGTGCCGGCCGGGGGAGGAACGACGGGGAGCTGTTTTTT.

The gene calls are TRBV20-1 and TRBJ2-3; TRBD2 agrees at 12 bases. Germline values: CDR1 DFQATT, CDR2 SNEGSKA (reference sequence). CDR3 length equals 15 residues. V shed 0 bases and J 3 bases; nucleotides not matched to a gene: 1. CDR3 coding DNA: TGCAGTGCTAGAGAAGGACTAGCGGGAACAGATACGCAGTATTTT. Protein product: CSAREGLAGTDTQYF.

This clonotype was recorded a few times. The V gene is TRBV20-1, the J gene TRBJ1-5; perhaps TRBD1 as D (6 bases). The germline CDR1 and CDR2 sequences are DFQATT and SNEGSKA (reference sequence). This CDR3 region has 12 residues. Trimming pared 6 bases from V and 3 bases from J, leaving 9 bases between. The CDR3 loop is CSATGTNQPQHF. The DNA of the CDR3 is TGCAGTGCAACAGGGACCAATCAGCCCCAGCATTTT.

The table lists this clonotype with many counts. The rearrangement joins TRBV19 to TRBJ2-2; the match to TRBD2 covers 9 bases. The V segment lost 5 bases and the J segment 8 bases; nucleotides outside the gene matches: 3. Per germline, CDR1 LNHDA and CDR2 SQIVND (reference sequence). This CDR3 is built from 13 residues. The CDR3 DNA is TGTGCCAGTAGTCTCGGACTAGCGGGGGAGCTGTTTTTT. Translating it yields CASSLGLAGELFF.

V and J are TRBV12-3 or TRBV12-4 and TRBJ1-2, with TRBD1 matching 7 bases. With 3 bases clipped from V and 5 bases from J, the junction kept 3 bases outside the gene matches. This CDR3 region has 13 residues. CDR3 in DNA: TGTGCCAGCAGTTTCAGGGGGGGGTATGGCTACACCTTC. This translates into CASSFRGGYGYTF.

The CDR3 reads CASSGTFAETQYF. The CDR3 DNA reads as TGTGCCAGCAGCGGGACTTTCGCGGAGACCCAGTACTTC. The genes are TRBV14 and TRBJ2-5; a weak D match, TRBD2 (6 bases). Germline V gives CDR1 SGHDN, CDR2 FVKESK. The CDR3 covers 13 residues. V lost 5 bases to trimming and J lost 5 bases, with 12 bases between them.

This clonotype occurred many times. The V call is TRBV20-1, the J call TRBJ2-1; 8 nucleotides agree with TRBD1. Germline V gives CDR1 DFQATT, CDR2 SNEGSKA (reference sequence). Trimming at V came to 3 bases and at J to 4 bases, leaving 5 bases not matched to a gene. The CDR3 length is 14 residues. CDR3 bases: TGCAGTGCTAGGGAGGGGACAGGTTACAATGAGCAGTTCTTC. Translation: CSAREGTGYNEQFF.

This clonotype turned up a few times. This chain joins TRBV7-9 and TRBJ2-7; D is ambiguous. V was shortened by 5 bases and J by 5 bases, with 13 bases between the two germline ends. Germline CDR1 and CDR2: SEHNR and FQNEAQ (reference sequence). The CDR3 is made up of 13 amino acids. The CDR3 DNA is TGTGCCAGCAGCGCCGGGCCCCGGGACGAGCAGTACTTC. Translated, it gives CASSAGPRDEQYF.

V usage is TRBV7-9 and J usage is TRBJ2-5; D ambiguous. The length of the CDR3 is 14 residues. The V end was cut by 0 bases, the J end by 1 base, with 6 bases between. Germline CDR1 reads SEHNR; CDR2 reads FQNEAQ (reference sequence). The chain's CDR3 is CASSLAQIQETQYF. The CDR3 nucleotides are TGTGCCAGCAGCTTAGCACAGATCCAAGAGACCCAGTACTTC.

This clonotype was seen a handful of times. The gene calls are TRBV7-2 and TRBJ2-4; 8 positions match TRBD1. With 1 base clipped from V and 9 bases from J, the junction kept 11 bases outside the gene matches. Germline CDR1 reads SGHTA; CDR2 reads FQGNSA. The CDR3 consists of 16 residues. The CDR3 reads CASSLVRGLSSGIQYF. CDR3 nucleotides: TGTGCCAGCAGCTTAGTCAGGGGGCTGAGTAGTGGCATTCAGTACTTC.

This clonotype was picked up many times. The chain employs TRBV4-2 and TRBJ2-2, with D perhaps TRBD2 (5 bases). CDR3 length: 16 residues. From germline, CDR1 is LGHNA and CDR2 YNFKEQ. Deletions cut 0 bases from V and 6 bases from J, with 14 bases between. CDR3 in amino acids: CASSQEPILDPGELFF. In DNA, the CDR3 is TGTGCCAGCAGCCAAGAACCCATACTAGACCCCGGGGAGCTGTTTTTT.

This clonotype was counted ten times or more. The chain links TRBV10-3 to TRBJ2-1; 7 positions match TRBD2. The V gene's germline CDR1 is ENHRY and CDR2 SYGVKD. The CDR3 contains 14 residues. The ends lost 5 bases at V and 5 bases at J; junction bases unmatched: 6. CDR3 nucleotides: TGTGCCATCAGTCCACTGGCGGGGGACAATGAGCAGTTCTTC. Protein: CAISPLAGDNEQFF.

There are a few counts of this clonotype. The V and J genes are TRBV5-4 and TRBJ1-5, with 8 nucleotides matching TRBD1. The trim removed 4 bases at V and 5 bases at J, leaving 2 bases unmatched. Germline values: CDR1 SGHNT, CDR2 YYREEE (reference sequence). This CDR3 comprises 13 residues. CDR3 protein: CASSGGQDQPQHF. CDR3 in DNA: TGTGCCAGCAGCGGGGGACAGGATCAGCCCCAGCATTTT.

As concerns this clonotype: Given a much more abundant clone one base away, this may be a read error. The J gene is TRBJ2-1, the V gene TRBV29-1, with 13 positions matching TRBD2. V was pared by 6 bases and J by 8 bases, with 4 bases of the junction left unmatched. Germline values: CDR1 SQVTM, CDR2 ANQGSEA. The CDR3 runs to 13 residues. CDR3 residues: CSVWTSGGYEQFF. The DNA for the CDR3 is TGCAGCGTCTGGACTAGCGGGGGATATGAGCAGTTCTTC.

V usage is TRBV12-3 or TRBV12-4 and J usage is TRBJ2-3; D may be TRBD2 (6 bases). V was pared by 11 bases and J by 4 bases, with 31 bases between. There are 18 residues in the CDR3. The CDR3 sequence: CARCLSRWRADFADTQYF. The CDR3 DNA is TGTGCCCGCTGTTTATCTCGTTGGAGGGCAGACTTCGCAGATACGCAGTATTTT.

The J gene is TRBJ1-2, the V gene TRBV10-2; D might be TRBD1 (5 bases). The CDR3 sequence is 13 residues long. V lost 8 bases, J lost 3 bases, and 13 bases lay in between. Per germline, CDR1 WSHSY and CDR2 SAAADI. The CDR3 DNA follows: TGCGCCAGCGGACGGGACGACGACTATGGCTACACCTTC. Encoded protein: CASGRDDDYGYTF.

This chain joins TRBV19 and TRBJ2-7; a possible D gene is TRBD2 (6 bases). Germline V CDR1 and CDR2: LNHDA, SQIVND (reference sequence). Trimming shortened V by 3 bases and J by 2 bases, and 8 bases separated the two germline ends. CDR3 length: 13 amino acids. The CDR3 region is CASSIGGTYEQYV. CDR3 DNA: TGTGCCAGTAGTATTGGGGGGACCTACGAGCAGTACGTC.

This clonotype occurred many times. The DNA for the CDR3 is TGTGCCAGCAGTTTGGGAGGGGGAAAGCCCCAGCATTTT. Protein: CASSLGGGKPQHF. This chain joins TRBV27 and TRBJ1-5; possibly TRBD1 for D (6 bases). With 3 bases removed from V and 8 bases from J, the gap between germline ends came to 11 bases. CDR1 and CDR2 (germline): MNHEY, SMNVEV (reference sequence). The CDR3 consists of 13 residues.